A selection of T cell receptor beta chains follows, all from one sample in a study of OX40 agonist ivuxolimab in advanced cancers. Here immunoSEQ multiplex PCR was the method, and the copy in TCRdb shows in-frame clones only, minus some. The sample lists around 80,000 clones, approximately 89% occurring once. The starting material was CD4+ or CD8+ T cells sorted from blood, obtained in a trial of the OX40 agonist ivuxolimab. The receptor set was obtained from an adult with an advanced solid tumor such as melanoma, head and neck, liver or kidney cancer. The CDR3 runs from the conserved cysteine through the conserved F or W. D genes are given only for firm matches. Size values are once, few and many counts, or a class for expanded clones, and some rows have none.

d_gene: NA; j_gene: TRBJ2-2; abundance: NA; v_gene: TRBV14; CDR3aa: CASSQTRVGELFF; CDR3nt: TGTGCCAGCAGCCAAACGAGGGTCGGGGAGCTGTTTTTT
d_gene: NA; j_gene: TRBJ2-4; abundance: NA; v_gene: TRBV2; CDR3aa: CASSRPGTGNGWYF; CDR3nt: TGTGCCAGCAGTCGTCCCGGGACGGGGAACGGATGGTACTTC
d_gene: TRBD1; j_gene: TRBJ1-4; abundance: NA; v_gene: TRBV7-9; CDR3aa: CASSPQGTYEKLFF; CDR3nt: TGTGCCAGCAGCCCACAGGGGACCTATGAAAAACTGTTTTTT
d_gene: TRBD1; j_gene: TRBJ2-1; abundance: NA; v_gene: TRBV6-1; CDR3aa: CASISAGGNEQFF; CDR3nt: TGTGCCAGCATATCGGCAGGGGGCAATGAGCAGTTCTTC
d_gene: TRBD1; j_gene: TRBJ2-5; abundance: NA; v_gene: TRBV7-2; CDR3aa: CASVGTAFEETQYF; CDR3nt: TGTGCCAGCGTCGGGACAGCCTTCGAAGAGACCCAGTACTTC
d_gene: NA; j_gene: TRBJ2-6; abundance: NA; v_gene: TRBV5-1; CDR3aa: CASSLGGSGANVLTF; CDR3nt: TGCGCCAGCAGCTTGGGAGGGTCTGGGGCCAACGTCCTGACTTTC
d_gene: TRBD1; j_gene: TRBJ2-2; abundance: NA; v_gene: TRBV27; CDR3aa: CASRGTGALFF; CDR3nt: TGTGCCAGCAGGGGGACAGGAGCCCTGTTTTTT
d_gene: NA; j_gene: TRBJ1-2; abundance: NA; v_gene: TRBV27; CDR3aa: CASSLNEGAYGYTF; CDR3nt: TGTGCCAGCAGTCTGAATGAAGGGGCTTATGGCTACACCTTC
d_gene: TRBD1; j_gene: TRBJ2-7; abundance: NA; v_gene: TRBV9; CDR3aa: CASSVGTGGFYEQYF; CDR3nt: TGTGCCAGCAGCGTAGGTACAGGGGGCTTTTACGAGCAGTACTTC
d_gene: NA; j_gene: TRBJ2-1; abundance: NA; v_gene: TRBV5-1; CDR3aa: CASSLDDSGALSSYNEQFF; CDR3nt: TGCGCCAGCAGCTTGGATGACAGCGGAGCCCTGAGCTCCTACAATGAGCAGTTCTTC
d_gene: NA; j_gene: TRBJ1-6; abundance: NA; v_gene: TRBV5-3; CDR3aa: CARSLSRPLGPLHF; CDR3nt: TGTGCCAGAAGCCTGTCCCGGCCGCTGGGCCCCCTCCACTTT
d_gene: TRBD1; j_gene: TRBJ1-5; abundance: NA; v_gene: TRBV19; CDR3aa: CASSGTGVQPQHF; CDR3nt: TGTGCCAGTTCCGGGACAGGGGTTCAGCCCCAGCATTTT
d_gene: TRBD1; j_gene: TRBJ1-5; abundance: once; v_gene: TRBV28; CDR3aa: CASSLPGGSQPQHF; CDR3nt: TGTGCCAGCAGTTTGCCAGGGGGGAGTCAGCCCCAGCATTTT
d_gene: TRBD2; j_gene: TRBJ2-7; abundance: NA; v_gene: TRBV11-2; CDR3aa: CASSLIGTSVYEQYF; CDR3nt: TGTGCCAGCAGCTTGATCGGGACTAGTGTATACGAGCAGTACTTC
d_gene: NA; j_gene: TRBJ2-1; abundance: NA; v_gene: TRBV5-4; CDR3aa: CASSQTKSSYNEQFF; CDR3nt: TGTGCCAGCAGCCAGACTAAGAGCTCCTACAATGAGCAGTTCTTC
d_gene: NA; j_gene: TRBJ2-2; abundance: NA; v_gene: TRBV29-1; CDR3aa: CSVGGPGELFF; CDR3nt: TGCAGCGTTGGGGGCCCCGGGGAGCTGTTTTTT
d_gene: NA; j_gene: TRBJ2-3; abundance: NA; v_gene: TRBV9; CDR3aa: CASSPRMTDTQYF; CDR3nt: TGTGCCAGCAGCCCCAGAATGACAGATACGCAGTATTTT
d_gene: NA; j_gene: TRBJ2-1; abundance: NA; v_gene: TRBV9; CDR3aa: CASSVVSISYNEQFF; CDR3nt: TGTGCCAGCAGCGTAGTATCGATCTCCTACAATGAGCAGTTCTTC
d_gene: NA; j_gene: TRBJ1-5; abundance: once; v_gene: TRBV29-1; CDR3aa: CSVAENRFNQPQHF; CDR3nt: TGCAGCGTTGCCGAAAACAGATTCAATCAGCCCCAGCATTTT
d_gene: NA; j_gene: TRBJ1-1; abundance: NA; v_gene: TRBV5-4; CDR3aa: CASSLGSRDPEAFF; CDR3nt: TGTGCCAGCAGCTTGGGGAGCCGGGACCCTGAAGCTTTCTTT
d_gene: TRBD1; j_gene: TRBJ2-5; abundance: NA; v_gene: TRBV15; CDR3aa: CATSRAWGQGQEAQETQYF; CDR3nt: TGTGCCACCAGCAGAGCGTGGGGACAGGGACAGGAGGCCCAAGAGACCCAGTACTTC
d_gene: NA; j_gene: TRBJ2-5; abundance: NA; v_gene: TRBV7-6; CDR3aa: CASSFALVRLETQYF; CDR3nt: TGTGCCAGCAGCTTCGCTCTAGTGAGGCTAGAGACCCAGTACTTC